This TCR beta chain was found in a study of blood T cell repertoires in COVID-19. Background on the study: There were acute and convalescent COVID-19 samples, and they came from the United States, Italy and Spain. PBMCs, B-cell-depleted T cells, or T cells provided the cDNA or gDNA that made up the material.

The CDR3 contains 13 residues. V lost 3 bases, J lost 12 bases, and 6 bases stayed unmatched. CDR1 is LNHDA and CDR2 is SQIVND in the germline V gene (reference sequence). Original processing methods: Amplification with reference gene primers provided the estimates of nucleated cell counts. Libraries were prepared by immunoSEQ multiplex PCR; TCRdb keeps only in-frame clonotypes and omits some of them. The D gene and trimming were derived from the DNA, and the V and J assignments and clone size from that table. The sample records about 250,000 clones, about 85% being singletons. This TCR came from a woman at least 80 years old with acute or convalescent COVID-19. The chain combines TRBV19 with TRBJ2-7; 12 positions agree with TRBD2. The sequenced sample was peripheral blood. Here the CDR3 reads CASSITLAGGLYF. In DNA, the CDR3 is TGTGCCAGTAGTATTACACTAGCGGGAGGCTTGTACTTC.